The 23 T cell receptor beta chains presented below share a single source sample, sequenced in a study of T cell responses to AZD1222 COVID-19 vaccine. The assay was immunoSEQ multiplex PCR, and TCRdb's table has in-frame clones only and misses some. The sample yields fewer than 150,000 clones, around 90% seen once. The sequencing used peripheral blood, collected on day 0 of AZD1222 vaccination. The source is an adult in good health.

J is TRBJ2-6 and V is TRBV6-2 or TRBV6-3; D may be TRBD1 (6 bases). The CDR3 is made up of 17 amino acids. Germline V gene lookup returns CDR1 MNHEY and CDR2 SVGEGT. The V gene lost 0 bases and the J gene lost 0 bases, with 9 bases spanning the gap. The CDR3 bases are TGTGCCAGCAGTTACTCGAAACAGGGCTCTGGGGCCAACGTCCTGACTTTC. It yields the protein CASSYSKQGSGANVLTF.

J is TRBJ2-1 and V is TRBV2, with 11 nucleotides matching TRBD2. Trimming took 3 bases from V and 7 from J; bases not matched to a gene: 8. Germline CDR1 and CDR2: SNHLY and FYNNEI. This CDR3 region has 16 residues. The CDR3 nucleotides read TGTGCCAGCAGTGACTCGACTAGCGGGGCCTCAAATGAGCAGTTCTTC. It codes for CASSDSTSGASNEQFF.

This sequence joins TRBV28 and TRBJ1-2; 8 bases fit TRBD1. The CDR3 runs to 12 residues. Unmatched junction bases numbered 9, after V lost 10 bases and J lost 8 bases. Germline V gene sequence: CDR1 MDHEN, CDR2 SYDVKM. For the CDR3, the DNA is TGTGCCACCGAGGACAGGGCAAGCGGCTACACCTTC. Residues: CATEDRASGYTF.

The V and J genes are TRBV5-5 and TRBJ1-5; 7 positions agree with TRBD1. CDR3 length equals 14 residues. With 3 bases clipped from V and 9 bases from J, the junction kept 9 bases outside the gene matches. Per the germline V gene, CDR1 is SGHKS and CDR2 is YYEKEE (reference sequence). This CDR3 reads CASSYGTALGPQHF. CDR3 bases: TGTGCCAGCAGCTACGGGACAGCCCTTGGGCCCCAGCATTTT.

The V and J genes are TRBV9 and TRBJ2-7; 11 bases match TRBD2. CDR3 size: 15 residues. V shed 3 bases, J shed 0 bases, and the junction held 2 bases outside the gene matches. Germline CDR1 and CDR2: SGDLS and YYNGEE. For the CDR3, the DNA is TGTGCCAGCAGCGCTAGCGGGGGGACCTCCTACGAGCAGTACTTC. It specifies CASSASGGTSYEQYF.

CDR3 nucleotide sequence: TGTGCCAGCAGCTCGAGGGACGAGCAGTACTTC. This gives the protein CASSSRDEQYF. V and J are TRBV11-1 and TRBJ2-7; D is perhaps TRBD2 (5 bases). The CDR3 spans 11 residues. V shed 4 bases and J shed 5 bases, with 6 bases lying between them. In germline, CDR1 is SGHAT, CDR2 FQDESV (reference sequence).

The CDR3 spells CASSPGQLNSGNTIYF. CDR3 bases: TGTGCCAGCTCTCCGGGACAGCTAAACTCTGGAAACACCATATATTTT. The gene calls are TRBV18 and TRBJ1-3; 7 bases are a match to TRBD1. The CDR3 spans 16 residues. Germline V gene lookup returns CDR1 KGHSH and CDR2 LQKENI. J gave up 0 bases and V 6 bases, and 8 bases lay outside the gene matches. The complete variable domain, with remaining parts taken from reference TRBV18 and TRBJ1-3, reads NAGVMQNPRHLVRRRGQEARLRCSPMKGHSHVYWYRQLPEEGLKFMVYLQKENIIDESGMPKERFSAEFPKEGPSILRIQQVVRGDSAAYFCASSPGQLNSGNTIYFGEGSWLTVV.

The gene calls are TRBV9 and TRBJ2-3; D ambiguous. The V end lost 4 bases, the J end lost 1 base, and 7 bases lay between the germline ends. This CDR3 is built from 13 residues. CDR1 and CDR2 from the germline V gene are SGDLS and YYNGEE. The CDR3 sequence: CASSSLGTDTQYF. The CDR3, as DNA: TGTGCCAGCAGCTCCCTCGGCACAGATACGCAGTATTTT.

J is TRBJ1-2 and V is TRBV4-1; D unclear. Germline CDR1 MGHRA, CDR2 YSYEKL. The V gene lost 0 bases and the J gene lost 11 bases, with 10 bases spanning the gap. This CDR3 region has 12 residues. The CDR3 DNA is TGCGCCAGCAGCCAAGATGGTCGCCGGTACACCTTC. It is translated as CASSQDGRRYTF.

This chain uses TRBV4-1 with TRBJ1-4, with D possibly matching TRBD1 (5 bases). Germline loops: CDR1 MGHRA, CDR2 YSYEKL. The V and J ends lost 0 bases and 3 bases respectively, with 11 bases between them. The CDR3 spans 16 residues. As DNA, the CDR3 is TGCGCCAGCAGCCAAGATCTGCAGGGTGCTAATGAAAAACTGTTTTTT. Translated, it gives CASSQDLQGANEKLFF.

V and J are TRBV7-3 and TRBJ1-3, with 10 bases matching TRBD1. The germline CDR1 and CDR2 sequences are SGHTA and FQGTGA. The length of the CDR3 is 15 residues. Germline trimming cut 5 bases from V and 5 bases from J; bases unmatched to any gene: 6. The CDR3 nucleotides read TGTGCCAGCAGCCGACAGGGGGCGCAGAGAAACACCATATATTTT. It translates to CASSRQGAQRNTIYF.

This clone was counted a few times. V is TRBV5-7 and J is TRBJ2-7; 7 bases are a match to TRBD2. TRBV5-7 is annotated as an ORF whose role is uncertain. V trimming: 0 bases; J trimming: 3 bases; junction bases outside the gene matches: 6. CDR3 length: 15 residues. The CDR3 sequence is CASSLGEGILYEQYF. DNA of the CDR3: TGTGCCAGCAGCTTGGGGGAGGGTATCCTCTACGAGCAGTACTTC.

The chain employs TRBV7-2 and TRBJ2-7; weak D call: TRBD1 (6 bases). The CDR3 length is 14 residues. V dropped 7 bases and J dropped 9 bases, with 22 bases sitting between them. CDR1 is SGHTA, CDR2 FQGNSA, per germline. The CDR3 spells CASNRDRRPTTQYF. The CDR3 DNA is TGTGCCAGCAACCGTGACAGGAGACCTACGACGCAGTACTTC. Full variable domain (outside the CDR3, taken from reference TRBV7-2 and TRBJ2-7): GAGVSQSPSNKVTEKGKDVELRCDPISGHTALYWYRQSLGQGLEFLIYFQGNSAPDKSGLPSDRFSAERTGGSVSTLTIQRTQQEDSAVYLCASNRDRRPTTQYFGPGTRLTVT.

The chain has TRBV7-2 and TRBJ1-6; 7 nucleotides agree with TRBD1. This CDR3 region has 13 residues. V dropped 1 base and J dropped 11; count of bases not matched to a gene: 2. Germline CDR1 is SGHTA and CDR2 is FQGNSA. For the CDR3, the DNA is TGTGCCAGCAGCTTAGACAGGGGTGCACCCCTCCACTTT. Translating gives CASSLDRGAPLHF.

The V call is TRBV28, the J call TRBJ1-5, with D possibly TRBD1 on 6 matching bases. The germline V gene has CDR1 MDHEN and CDR2 SYDVKM. This CDR3 has 16 residues. Trimming left V 2 bases short and J 2 bases short, with 13 bases between. CDR3 in DNA: TGTGCCAGCAGTTTACTTAGGGGGACTGGCAATCAGCCCCAGCATTTT. It is translated as CASSLLRGTGNQPQHF.

The chain employs TRBV19 and TRBJ1-5; D call uncertain. V lost 4 bases to trimming and J lost 0 bases, with 16 bases between them. CDR1 LNHDA and CDR2 SQIVND come from the germline V gene (reference sequence). This CDR3 has 17 residues. The chain's CDR3 is CASSSPEGDYSNQPQHF. Here the CDR3 DNA reads TGTGCCAGTAGTAGCCCCGAAGGAGATTATAGCAATCAGCCCCAGCATTTT.

The J gene is TRBJ2-1, the V gene TRBV2, with 7 bases identical to TRBD2. V trimming: 3 bases; J trimming: 2 bases; junction bases outside the gene matches: 4. The CDR3 length is 15 residues. Germline V gene sequence: CDR1 SNHLY, CDR2 FYNNEI. CDR3 DNA sequence: TGTGCCAGCAGTGAGGGCCGGGGGGCCTACAATGAGCAGTTCTTC. As protein: CASSEGRGAYNEQFF.

J is TRBJ1-5 and V is TRBV19; the D is unclear. V was trimmed by 7 bases and J by 0 bases, leaving 13 bases between them. Germline CDR1 is LNHDA and CDR2 is SQIVND (reference sequence). CDR3 length: 15 amino acids. CDR3 nucleotides: TGTGCCAGTACCACGACACTCCATAGCAATCAGCCCCAGCATTTT. Translating gives CASTTTLHSNQPQHF.

V gene TRBV4-1 combines with J gene TRBJ1-4, with D hard to call. The CDR3 totals 13 residues. The germline CDR1 and CDR2 sequences are MGHRA and YSYEKL. Deletions cut 10 bases from V and 5 bases from J, with 14 bases between. CDR3 loop: CATSRFSNEKLFF. CDR3 nucleotides: TGCGCCACCTCGAGGTTTTCGAATGAAAAACTGTTTTTT.

J is TRBJ1-3 and V is TRBV10-3, with D perhaps matching TRBD1 (5 bases). The CDR3 extends over 13 amino acids. Germline CDR1 and CDR2: ENHRY and SYGVKD. The germline V and J ends were trimmed by 7 bases and 5 bases, with 12 bases remaining between them. CDR3 bases: TGTGCCATCAACGCAGGGCTCCGAAACACCATATATTTT. Its protein product is CAINAGLRNTIYF.

The CDR3 DNA is TGCGCCAGCAAGGAACAACCGGACACTGAAGCTTTCTTT. Its translation is CASKEQPDTEAFF. The V and J genes are TRBV5-1 and TRBJ1-1, with D uncertain. The germline V gene encodes CDR1 SGHRS and CDR2 YFSETQ. This CDR3 has 13 residues. Trimming left V 6 bases short and J 3 bases short, with 12 bases between.

This chain links TRBV4-1 with TRBJ1-1; D remains unclear. Germline V CDR1 and CDR2: MGHRA, YSYEKL. Trimming left V 2 bases short and J 3 bases short, with 19 bases between. The CDR3 consists of 17 residues. Here the CDR3 DNA reads TGCGCCAGCAGCCAACCCACCCGGAGGTTACTGGACACTGAAGCTTTCTTT. It specifies CASSQPTRRLLDTEAFF.

This chain joins TRBV3-1 (or the pseudogene TRBV3-2) and TRBJ1-6; D is unresolved. Germline lookup yields CDR1 LGHDT and CDR2 YNNKEL (reference sequence). V shed 0 bases and J shed 9 bases, with 15 bases lying between them. CDR3 length: 16 residues. The CDR3 sequence is CASSQDPRAFPSPLHF. CDR3 sequence (DNA): TGTGCCAGCAGCCAAGACCCGAGGGCATTCCCTTCACCCCTCCACTTT.